The 10 T cell receptor beta chains below come from one sample, sequenced in a study of shared clonotypes between healthy human individuals. Sequencing was performed with immunoSEQ multiplex PCR; in TCRdb, only in-frame clones are kept and a portion is missing. The sample lists roughly 410,000 clones, approximately 96% seen once, with approximately 0.32% in the top ten. The source material was memory CD8+ T cells sorted from blood. Subset specified: CD45RO+ cells pooled with CCR7-negative TemRA cells. These receptors all come from a man between 25 and 39 years old in good health.

The chain couples TRBV2 to TRBJ1-4, with 10 nucleotides matching TRBD1. The germline V gene has CDR1 SNHLY and CDR2 FYNNEI. The CDR3 covers 16 residues. Trimming at V came to 6 bases and at J to 7 bases, leaving 11 bases not matched to a gene. The CDR3 coding sequence is TGTGCCAGCAGCCGGCGGCTCCGGGACAGGGGTGAAAAACTGTTTTTT. It codes for CASSRRLRDRGEKLFF.

The V call is TRBV7-9, the J call TRBJ2-1; the match to TRBD2 covers 13 bases. CDR1 is SEHNR, CDR2 FQNEAQ, per germline (reference sequence). The V and J ends lost 5 bases and 7 bases, in that order; junction bases with no gene match: 8. The CDR3 loop spans 16 amino acids. The CDR3 coding sequence is TGTGCCAGCAGCCCCCGGACTAGCGGGAGTCGGAATGAGCAGTTCTTC. Translation: CASSPRTSGSRNEQFF.

This clone showed up just once. This chain joins TRBV6-6 and TRBJ1-5; weak D call: TRBD1 (5 bases). CDR1 is MNHNY and CDR2 is SVGAGI in the germline V gene (reference sequence). Trimming shortened V by 2 bases and J by 3 bases, and 8 bases separated the two germline ends. This CDR3 is 14 amino acids long. CDR3: CASSYGTSNQPQHF. The CDR3 DNA follows: TGTGCCAGCAGTTACGGGACCTCCAATCAGCCCCAGCATTTT.

The V call is TRBV18, the J call TRBJ2-6, with unresolved D. V shed 2 bases and J shed 0 bases, with 5 bases lying between them. CDR3 size: 15 residues. Germline V gives CDR1 KGHSH, CDR2 LQKENI. CDR3 region: CASSPGGSGANVLTF. Here the CDR3 DNA reads TGTGCCAGCTCACCAGGCGGCTCTGGGGCCAACGTCCTGACTTTC.

CDR3 bases: TGCGCCAGCAGTCAATCGAGGAGCGGGAGGGCCCCAGATACGCAGTATTTT. It is translated as CASSQSRSGRAPDTQYF. The chain couples TRBV23-1 to TRBJ2-3, with 10 bases lining up with TRBD2. TRBV23-1 is reported as an ORF; its role is uncertain. CDR3 length: 17 amino acids. V lost 0 bases, J lost 4 bases, and 7 bases stayed unmatched.

This chain connects TRBV29-1 to TRBJ1-3; perhaps TRBD1 as D (6 bases). Germline V gene sequence: CDR1 SQVTM, CDR2 ANQGSEA. Trimming stripped 4 bases from V and 4 bases from J, with 14 bases between. CDR3 length equals 14 residues. The DNA for the CDR3 is TGCAGCGTTGGGGGGCAGGGAATGGGAAACACCATATATTTT. It specifies CSVGGQGMGNTIYF.

The chain uses TRBV2 and TRBJ1-3; D not certain. V dropped 4 bases and J dropped 0 bases, with 13 bases sitting between them. The length of the CDR3 is 16 residues. The germline V gene encodes CDR1 SNHLY and CDR2 FYNNEI. The CDR3 nucleotides are TGTGCCAGCAGTGTATTTCAGACAACCTCTGGAAACACCATATATTTT. Protein product: CASSVFQTTSGNTIYF.

The chain has TRBV28 and TRBJ2-7; D possibly uses TRBD1 or TRBD2 (6 bases each). V lost 2 bases to trimming and J lost 4 bases, with 9 bases between them. This CDR3 is built from 13 residues. Germline V gene lookup returns CDR1 MDHEN and CDR2 SYDVKM. The CDR3 is CASSLRGEYEQYF. The CDR3 DNA is TGTGCCAGCAGTTTAAGGGGGGAATACGAGCAGTACTTC.

V usage is TRBV2 and J usage is TRBJ1-5; TRBD1 agrees at 7 bases. Germline values: CDR1 SNHLY, CDR2 FYNNEI. J lost 0 bases, V lost 4 bases, and 0 bases had no gene match. This CDR3 has 14 residues. The CDR3 nucleotides are TGTGCCAGCAGTGGGGACAGTAGCAATCAGCCCCAGCATTTT. Amino acids: CASSGDSSNQPQHF.

The J gene is TRBJ2-2, the V gene TRBV27, with 11 nucleotides matching TRBD2. With 0 bases clipped from V and 6 bases from J, the junction kept 3 bases outside the gene matches. The CDR3 is made up of 16 amino acids. Germline V gene data show CDR1 as MNHEY and CDR2 as SMNVEV (reference sequence). In DNA, the CDR3 is TGTGCCAGCAGTTTATCGGGTAGCGGGAGGGCCGGGGAGCTGTTTTTT. This sequence encodes CASSLSGSGRAGELFF.